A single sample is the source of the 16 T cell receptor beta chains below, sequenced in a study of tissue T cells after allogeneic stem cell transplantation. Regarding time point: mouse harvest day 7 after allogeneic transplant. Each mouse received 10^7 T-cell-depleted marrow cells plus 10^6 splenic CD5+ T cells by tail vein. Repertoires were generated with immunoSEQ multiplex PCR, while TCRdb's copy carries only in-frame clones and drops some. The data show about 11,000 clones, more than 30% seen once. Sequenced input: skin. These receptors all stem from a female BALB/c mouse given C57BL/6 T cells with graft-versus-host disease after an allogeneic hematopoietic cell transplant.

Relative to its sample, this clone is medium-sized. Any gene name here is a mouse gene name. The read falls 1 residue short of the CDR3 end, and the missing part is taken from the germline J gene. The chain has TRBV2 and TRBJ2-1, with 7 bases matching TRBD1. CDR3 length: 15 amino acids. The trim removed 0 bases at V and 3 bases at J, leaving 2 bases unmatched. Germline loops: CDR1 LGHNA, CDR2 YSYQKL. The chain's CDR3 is CASSQDSGGYAEQFF. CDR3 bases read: TGTGCCAGCAGCCAAGATTCAGGGGGCTATGCTGAGCAGTTC.

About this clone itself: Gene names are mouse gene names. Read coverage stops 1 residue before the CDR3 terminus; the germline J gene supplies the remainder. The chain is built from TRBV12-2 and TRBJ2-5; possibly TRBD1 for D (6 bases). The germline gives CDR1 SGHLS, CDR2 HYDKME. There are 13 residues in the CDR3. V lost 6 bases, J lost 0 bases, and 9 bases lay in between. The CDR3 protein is CASRDNNQDTQYF. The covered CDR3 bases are TGTGCCAGCCGGGACAATAACCAAGACACCCAGTAC.

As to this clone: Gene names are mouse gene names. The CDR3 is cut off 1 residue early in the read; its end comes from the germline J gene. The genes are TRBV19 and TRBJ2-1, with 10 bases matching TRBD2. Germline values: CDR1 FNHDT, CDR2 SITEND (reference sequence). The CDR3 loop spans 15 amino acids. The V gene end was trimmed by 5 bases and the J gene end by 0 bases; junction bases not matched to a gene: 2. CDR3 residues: CASSRLGGNYAEQFF. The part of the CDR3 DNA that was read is TGTGCCAGCAGCAGACTGGGGGGTAACTATGCTGAGCAGTTC. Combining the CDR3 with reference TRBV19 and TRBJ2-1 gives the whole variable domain GGIITQTPKFLIGQEGQKLTLKCQQNFNHDTMYWYRQDSGKGLRLIYYSITENDLQKGDLSEGYDASREKKSSFSLTVTSAQKNEMAVFLCASSRLGGNYAEQFFGPGTRLTVL.

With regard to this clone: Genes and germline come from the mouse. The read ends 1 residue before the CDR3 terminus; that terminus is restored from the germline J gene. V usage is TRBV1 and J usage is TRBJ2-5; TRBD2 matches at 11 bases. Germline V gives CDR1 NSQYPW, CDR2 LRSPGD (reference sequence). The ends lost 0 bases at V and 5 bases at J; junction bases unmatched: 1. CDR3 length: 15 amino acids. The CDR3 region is CTCSAELGGLDTQYF. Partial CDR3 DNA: TGCACCTGCAGTGCAGAACTGGGGGGGCTAGACACCCAGTAC.

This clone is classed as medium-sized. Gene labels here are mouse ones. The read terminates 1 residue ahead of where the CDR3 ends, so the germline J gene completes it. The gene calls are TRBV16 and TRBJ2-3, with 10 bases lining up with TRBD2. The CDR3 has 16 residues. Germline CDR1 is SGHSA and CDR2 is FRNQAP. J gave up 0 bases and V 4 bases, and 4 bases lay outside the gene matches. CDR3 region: CASSSHWGGSAETLYF. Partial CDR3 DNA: TGTGCAAGCAGCTCTCACTGGGGGGGAAGTGCAGAAACGCTGTAT.

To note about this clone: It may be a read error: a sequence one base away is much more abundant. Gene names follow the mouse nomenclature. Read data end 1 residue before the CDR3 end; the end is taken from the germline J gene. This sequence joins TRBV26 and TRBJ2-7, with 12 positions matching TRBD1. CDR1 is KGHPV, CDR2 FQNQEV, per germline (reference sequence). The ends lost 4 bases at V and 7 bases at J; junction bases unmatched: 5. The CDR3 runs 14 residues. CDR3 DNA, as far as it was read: TGTGCCAGCAGTCCCCGGGACAGGGGGCGCGAACAGTAC. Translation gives CASSPRDRGREQY. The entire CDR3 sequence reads CASSPRDRGREQYF.

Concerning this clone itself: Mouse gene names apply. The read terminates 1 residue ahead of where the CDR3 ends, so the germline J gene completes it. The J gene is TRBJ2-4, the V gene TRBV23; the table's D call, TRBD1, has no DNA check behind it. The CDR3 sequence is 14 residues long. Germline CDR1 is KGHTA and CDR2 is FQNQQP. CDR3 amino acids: CSSSQDSSQNTLYF. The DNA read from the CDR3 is TGCTCCAGCAGTCAAGACAGTAGTCAAAACACCTTGTAC.

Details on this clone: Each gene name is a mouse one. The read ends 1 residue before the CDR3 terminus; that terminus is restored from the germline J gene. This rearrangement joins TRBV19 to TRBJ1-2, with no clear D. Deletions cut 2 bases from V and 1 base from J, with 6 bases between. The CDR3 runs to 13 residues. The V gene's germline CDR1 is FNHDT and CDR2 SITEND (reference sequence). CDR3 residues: CASSIARNSDYTF. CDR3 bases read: TGTGCCAGCAGTATCGCCAGAAACTCCGACTACACC. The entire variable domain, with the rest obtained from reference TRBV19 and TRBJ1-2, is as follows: GGIITQTPKFLIGQEGQKLTLKCQQNFNHDTMYWYRQDSGKGLRLIYYSITENDLQKGDLSEGYDASREKKSSFSLTVTSAQKNEMAVFLCASSIARNSDYTFGSGTRLLVI.

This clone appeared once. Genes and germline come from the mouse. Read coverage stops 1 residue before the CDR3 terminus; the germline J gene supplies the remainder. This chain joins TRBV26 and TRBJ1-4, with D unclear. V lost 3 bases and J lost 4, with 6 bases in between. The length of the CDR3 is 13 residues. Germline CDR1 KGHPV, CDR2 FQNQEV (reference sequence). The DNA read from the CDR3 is TGTGCCAGCAGTCTCAACAGCAACGAAAGATTATTT. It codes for CASSLNSNERLF. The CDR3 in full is CASSLNSNERLFF.

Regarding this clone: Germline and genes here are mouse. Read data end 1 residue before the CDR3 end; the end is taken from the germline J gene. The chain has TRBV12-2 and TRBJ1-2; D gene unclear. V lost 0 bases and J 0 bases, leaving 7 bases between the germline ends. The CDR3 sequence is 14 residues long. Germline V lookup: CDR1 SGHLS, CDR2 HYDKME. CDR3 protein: CASSLRNANSDYTF. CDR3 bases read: TGTGCCAGCTCTCTCCGCAATGCAAACTCCGACTACACC.

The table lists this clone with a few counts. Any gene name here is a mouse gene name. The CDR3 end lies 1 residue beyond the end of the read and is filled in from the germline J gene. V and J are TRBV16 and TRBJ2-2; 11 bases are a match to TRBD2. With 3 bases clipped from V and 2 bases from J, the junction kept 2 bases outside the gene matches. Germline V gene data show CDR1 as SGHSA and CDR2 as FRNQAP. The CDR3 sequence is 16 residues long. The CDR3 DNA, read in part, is TGTGCAAGCAGCTTTGACTGGGGGGGGAACACCGGGCAGCTCTAC. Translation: CASSFDWGGNTGQLY. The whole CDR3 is CASSFDWGGNTGQLYF.

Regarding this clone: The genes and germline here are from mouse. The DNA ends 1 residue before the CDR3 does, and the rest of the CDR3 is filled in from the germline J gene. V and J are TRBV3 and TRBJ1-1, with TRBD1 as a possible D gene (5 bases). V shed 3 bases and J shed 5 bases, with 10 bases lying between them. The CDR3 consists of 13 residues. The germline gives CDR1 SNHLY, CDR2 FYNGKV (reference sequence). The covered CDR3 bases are TGTGCCAGCAGCTTCACAGGCGGGACAGAAGTCTTC. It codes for CASSFTGGTEVF. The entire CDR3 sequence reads CASSFTGGTEVFF.

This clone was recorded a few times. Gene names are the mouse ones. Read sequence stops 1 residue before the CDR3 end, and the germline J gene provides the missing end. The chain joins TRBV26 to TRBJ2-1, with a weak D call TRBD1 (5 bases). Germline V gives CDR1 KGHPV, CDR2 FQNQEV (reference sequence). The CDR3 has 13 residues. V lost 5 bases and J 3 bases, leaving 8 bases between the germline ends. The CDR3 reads CASSFDSYAEQFF. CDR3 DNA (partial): TGTGCCAGCAGTTTCGACAGCTATGCTGAGCAGTTC.

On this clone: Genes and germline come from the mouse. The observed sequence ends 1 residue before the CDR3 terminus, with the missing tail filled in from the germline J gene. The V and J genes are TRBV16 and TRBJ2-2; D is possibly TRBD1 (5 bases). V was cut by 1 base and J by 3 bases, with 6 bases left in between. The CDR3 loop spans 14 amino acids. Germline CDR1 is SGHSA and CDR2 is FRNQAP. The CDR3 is CASSLGTYTGQLYF. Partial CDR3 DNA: TGTGCAAGCAGCTTAGGGACATACACCGGGCAGCTCTAC.

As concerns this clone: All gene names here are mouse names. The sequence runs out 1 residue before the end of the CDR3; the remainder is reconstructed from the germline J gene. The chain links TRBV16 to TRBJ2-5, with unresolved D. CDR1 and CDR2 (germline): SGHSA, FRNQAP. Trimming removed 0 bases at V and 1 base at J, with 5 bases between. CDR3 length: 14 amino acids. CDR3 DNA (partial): TGTGCAAGCAGCTTAGATGGCCACCAAGACACCCAGTAC. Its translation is CASSLDGHQDTQY. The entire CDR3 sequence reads CASSLDGHQDTQYF. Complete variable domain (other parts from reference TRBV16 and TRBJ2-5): NAGVIQTPRHKVTGKGQEATLWCEPISGHSAVFWYRQTIVQGLEFLTYFRNQAPIDDSGMPKERFSAQMPNQSHSTLKIQSTQPQDSAVYLCASSLDGHQDTQYFGPGTRLLVL.

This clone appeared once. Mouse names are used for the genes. The CDR3 sequence is CASSLIDGYEQYF. The DNA read from the CDR3 is TGTGCCAGCAGTCTGATCGACGGCTATGAACAGTAC. V gene TRBV26 combines with J gene TRBJ2-7; D unresolved. Read sequence stops 1 residue before the CDR3 end, and the germline J gene provides the missing end. The V and J ends lost 2 bases and 3 bases respectively, with 8 bases between them. Per the germline V gene, CDR1 is KGHPV and CDR2 is FQNQEV (reference sequence). The CDR3 consists of 13 residues.